Sequencing of this T cell receptor beta chain was carried out in a study of T cell responses to AZD1222 COVID-19 vaccine. Sequencing was performed with immunoSEQ multiplex PCR; in TCRdb, only in-frame clones are kept and a portion is missing. The table has tens of thousands of clones, 87% seen once. The CDR3 runs to 15 residues. Germline CDR1 reads SGHNT; CDR2 reads YYREEE (reference sequence). V was pared by 4 bases and J by 0 bases, with 8 bases between. The V and J genes are TRBV5-4 and TRBJ2-6; the D is unclear. The sample consisted of peripheral blood, taken on day 0 of AZD1222 vaccination. The sequence derives from an adult in good health. CDR3 sequence reads: CASSRISSGANVLTF. The CDR3 region has the DNA TGTGCCAGCAGCCGGATAAGCTCTGGGGCCAACGTCCTGACTTTC.